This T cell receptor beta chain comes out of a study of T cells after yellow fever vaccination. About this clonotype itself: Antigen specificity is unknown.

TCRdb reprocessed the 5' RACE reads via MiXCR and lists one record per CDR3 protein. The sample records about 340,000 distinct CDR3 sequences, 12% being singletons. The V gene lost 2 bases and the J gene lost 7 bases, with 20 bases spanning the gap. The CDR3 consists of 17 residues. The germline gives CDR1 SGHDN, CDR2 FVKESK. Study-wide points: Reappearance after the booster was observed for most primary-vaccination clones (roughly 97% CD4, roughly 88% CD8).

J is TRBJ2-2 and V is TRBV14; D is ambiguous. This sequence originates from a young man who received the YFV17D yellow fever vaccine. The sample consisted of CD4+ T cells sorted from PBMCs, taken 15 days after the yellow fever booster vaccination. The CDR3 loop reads CASSQHAVGISGGELFF. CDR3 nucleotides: TGTGCCAGCAGCCAACATGCTGTAGGGATTAGTGGCGGGGAGCTGTTTTTT.